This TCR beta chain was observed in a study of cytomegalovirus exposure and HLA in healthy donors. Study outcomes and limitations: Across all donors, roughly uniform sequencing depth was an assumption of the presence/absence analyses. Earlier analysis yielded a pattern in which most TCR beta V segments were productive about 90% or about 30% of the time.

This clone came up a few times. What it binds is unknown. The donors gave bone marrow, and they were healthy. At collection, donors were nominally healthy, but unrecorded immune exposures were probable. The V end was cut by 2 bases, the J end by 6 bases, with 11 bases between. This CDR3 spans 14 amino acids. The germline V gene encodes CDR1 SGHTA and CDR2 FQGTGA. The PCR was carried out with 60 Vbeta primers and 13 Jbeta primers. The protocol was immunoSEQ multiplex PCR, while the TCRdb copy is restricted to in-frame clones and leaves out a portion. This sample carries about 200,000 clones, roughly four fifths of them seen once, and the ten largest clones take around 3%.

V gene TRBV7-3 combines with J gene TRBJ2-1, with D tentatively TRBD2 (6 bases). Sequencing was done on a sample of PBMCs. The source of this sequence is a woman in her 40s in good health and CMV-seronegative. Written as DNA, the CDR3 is TGTGCCAGCAGCTTAGGCGGGACCAGCAATGAGCAGTTCTTC. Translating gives CASSLGGTSNEQFF.